The clone carrying this T cell receptor beta chain was counted only a few times. Germline loops: CDR1 MNHNS, CDR2 SASEGT. V was cut by 8 bases and J by 7 bases, with 12 bases left in between. CDR3 length equals 12 residues. The source of the sample is a study of response to subunit inactivated influenza vaccine. In TCRdb, the RT-PCR reads were re-called with MiXCR into one record per CDR3 protein. Counted here are hundreds of thousands of distinct CDR3 sequences, 15% to 17% occurring once; the ten biggest clones make up approximately 10%. V gene TRBV6-1 combines with J gene TRBJ2-1; D is perhaps TRBD1 or TRBD2 (5 bases each). The sequence was collected from a man aged 45 to 65 who received an inactivated influenza vaccine. Sequencing was performed on PBMCs from blood, taken about 12 days after vaccination. In DNA form, the CDR3 reads TGTGCCAGCGGGACGGATATTAATGAGCAGTTCTTC. It is translated as CASGTDINEQFF.